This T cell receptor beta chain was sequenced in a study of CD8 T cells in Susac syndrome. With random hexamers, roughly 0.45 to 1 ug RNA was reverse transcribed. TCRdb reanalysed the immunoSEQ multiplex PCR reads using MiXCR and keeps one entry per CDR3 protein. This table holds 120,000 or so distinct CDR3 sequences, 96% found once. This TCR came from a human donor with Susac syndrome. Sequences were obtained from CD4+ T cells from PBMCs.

The CDR3 DNA reads TGCAGCTCCCCCGGGCAGGGGTTGGGCACTGAAGCTTTCTTT. It yields the protein CSSPGQGLGTEAFF. V gene TRBV29-1 combines with J gene TRBJ1-1; TRBD1 is a possible D gene (6 bases). With 8 bases removed from V and 4 bases from J, the gap between germline ends came to 20 bases. Germline values: CDR1 SQVTM, CDR2 ANQGSEA. The CDR3 length is 14 residues.